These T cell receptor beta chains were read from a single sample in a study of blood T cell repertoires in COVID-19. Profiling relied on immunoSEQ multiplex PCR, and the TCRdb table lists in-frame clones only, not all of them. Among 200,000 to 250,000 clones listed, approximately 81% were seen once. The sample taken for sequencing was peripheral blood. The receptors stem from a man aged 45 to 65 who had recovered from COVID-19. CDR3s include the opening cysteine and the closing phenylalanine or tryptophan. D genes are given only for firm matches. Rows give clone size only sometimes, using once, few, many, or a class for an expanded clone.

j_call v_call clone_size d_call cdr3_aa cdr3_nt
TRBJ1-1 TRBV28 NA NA CAGASSGDTEAFF TGTGCCGGTGCTTCATCCGGGGACACTGAAGCTTTCTTT
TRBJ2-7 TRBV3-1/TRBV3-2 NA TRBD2 CASSQVPSGAYEQYF TGTGCCAGCAGCCAAGTACCTAGCGGGGCCTACGAGCAGTACTTC
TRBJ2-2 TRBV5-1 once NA CASSLVIPPAGELFF TGCGCCAGCAGCTTGGTTATCCCACCGGCCGGGGAGCTGTTTTTT
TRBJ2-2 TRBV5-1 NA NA CASSFTVTRNTGELFF TGCGCCAGCAGCTTTACAGTGACCCGGAACACCGGGGAGCTGTTTTTT
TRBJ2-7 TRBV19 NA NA CASSKGVEQYF TGTGCCAGTAGTAAAGGGGTTGAGCAGTACTTC
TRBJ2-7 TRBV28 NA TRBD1 CASSLLAGGAEQYF TGTGCCAGCAGTTTATTGGCAGGGGGCGCCGAGCAGTACTTC
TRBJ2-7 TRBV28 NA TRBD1 CASSLLGTGYNGEQYF TGTGCCAGCAGTTTATTGGGGACAGGGTATAACGGCGAGCAGTACTTC
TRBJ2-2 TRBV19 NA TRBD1 CASSIGTAITGELFF TGTGCCAGTAGTATCGGGACAGCGATTACCGGGGAGCTGTTTTTT
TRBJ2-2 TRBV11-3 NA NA CASSLDTGISGELFF TGTGCCAGCAGCTTGGATACAGGGATTTCCGGGGAGCTGTTTTTT
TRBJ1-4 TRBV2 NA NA CASSDNRANEKLFF TGTGCCAGCAGTGACAACAGGGCTAATGAAAAACTGTTTTTT
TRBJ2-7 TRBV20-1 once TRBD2 CSASRTSGIEQYF TGCAGTGCTAGTAGGACTAGCGGGATCGAGCAGTACTTC